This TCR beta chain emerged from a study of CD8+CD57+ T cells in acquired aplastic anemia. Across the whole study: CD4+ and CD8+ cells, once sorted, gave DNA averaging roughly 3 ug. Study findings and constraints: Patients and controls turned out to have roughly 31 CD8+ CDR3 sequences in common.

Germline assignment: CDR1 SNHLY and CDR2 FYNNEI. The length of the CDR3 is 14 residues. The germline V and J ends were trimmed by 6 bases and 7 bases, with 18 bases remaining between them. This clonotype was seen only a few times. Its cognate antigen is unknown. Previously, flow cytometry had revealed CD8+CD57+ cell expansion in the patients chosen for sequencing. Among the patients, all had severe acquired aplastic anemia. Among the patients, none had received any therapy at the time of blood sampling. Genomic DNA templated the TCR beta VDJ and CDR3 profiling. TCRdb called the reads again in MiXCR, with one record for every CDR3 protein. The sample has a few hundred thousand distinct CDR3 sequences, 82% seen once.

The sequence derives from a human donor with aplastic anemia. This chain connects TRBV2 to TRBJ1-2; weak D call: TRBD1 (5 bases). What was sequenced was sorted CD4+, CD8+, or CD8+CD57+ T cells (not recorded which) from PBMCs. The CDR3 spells CASSQIRDGSGYTF. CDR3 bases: TGTGCCAGCAGCCAAATCAGGGACGGTTCTGGCTACACCTTC.